The clone carrying this TCR beta chain has only a few counts. Antigen unknown. These data originate in a study of cytomegalovirus exposure and HLA in healthy donors. General observations from the study: CMV serostatus was the only immune exposure information that was available.

With 60 Vbeta and 13 Jbeta primers, the PCR was carried out. The protocol was immunoSEQ multiplex PCR, while the TCRdb copy is restricted to in-frame clones and leaves out a portion. The sample holds some 100,000 clones, approximately 74% seen once. The CDR3 totals 16 residues. V was cut by 1 base and J by 0 bases, with 10 bases left in between. Germline V gene data show CDR1 as LGHNA and CDR2 as YNFKEQ. The TCR sequence derives from a woman in her fifties or sixties in good health and CMV-seropositive. The sequenced sample was PBMCs. V usage is TRBV4-2 and J usage is TRBJ2-1; the D gene is possibly TRBD2 (6 bases). CDR3 residues: CASSQAAGSSYNEQFF. The CDR3 nucleotides read TGTGCCAGCAGCCAAGCGGCGGGGAGCTCCTACAATGAGCAGTTCTTC.